The text below deals with one T cell receptor (beta chain). In the same sample, other DNA sequences code for this CDR3. This sample is drawn from a study of blood T cell repertoires in COVID-19. The wider study: COVID-19 samples collected from the United States, Italy and Spain covered acute and convalescent phases. The analysed material was cDNA or gDNA that came from T cells, B-cell-depleted T cells, or PBMCs.

The trim removed 6 bases at V and 2 bases at J, leaving 4 bases unmatched. Per the germline V gene, CDR1 is LGHNA and CDR2 is YSLEER. The CDR3 runs to 14 residues. In the authors' workflow: It was from reference gene primer amplification that nucleated cell counts were estimated. Clones were sequenced by immunoSEQ multiplex PCR, and TCRdb holds only the in-frame ones, with some missing. V, J and clone size are taken as reported in that table, and D and trimming were inferred from the DNA itself. The data hold approximately 50,000 clones, with roughly 83% observed a single time. The V and J genes are TRBV4-3 and TRBJ1-2, with 9 bases that match TRBD1. The sequenced sample consisted of peripheral blood. The clonotype comes from a human donor in a cohort sampled during active COVID-19. The CDR3 nucleotides read TGCGCCAGCAGACCCGGACAGGGGAACTATGGCTACACCTTC. Its translation: CASRPGQGNYGYTF.